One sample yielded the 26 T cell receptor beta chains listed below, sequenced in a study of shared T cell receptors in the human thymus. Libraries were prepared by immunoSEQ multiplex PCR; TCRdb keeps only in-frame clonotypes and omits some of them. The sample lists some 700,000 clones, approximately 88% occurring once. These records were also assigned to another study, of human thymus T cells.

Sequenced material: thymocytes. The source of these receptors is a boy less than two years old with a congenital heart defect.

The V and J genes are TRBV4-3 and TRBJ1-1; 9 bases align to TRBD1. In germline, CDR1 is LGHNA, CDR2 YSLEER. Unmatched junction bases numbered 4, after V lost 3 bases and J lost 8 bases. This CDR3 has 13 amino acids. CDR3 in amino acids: CASSHRTGAEAFF. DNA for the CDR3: TGCGCCAGCAGCCATCGGACAGGGGCAGAAGCTTTCTTT.

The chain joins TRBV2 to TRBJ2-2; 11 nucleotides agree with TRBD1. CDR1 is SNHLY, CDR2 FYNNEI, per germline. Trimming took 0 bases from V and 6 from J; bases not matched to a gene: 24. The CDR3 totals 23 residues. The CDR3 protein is CASSEANRTGTGGHGGGPGELFF. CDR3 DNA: TGTGCCAGCAGTGAAGCTAACCGCACCGGGACAGGGGGTCACGGGGGTGGGCCCGGGGAGCTGTTTTTT.

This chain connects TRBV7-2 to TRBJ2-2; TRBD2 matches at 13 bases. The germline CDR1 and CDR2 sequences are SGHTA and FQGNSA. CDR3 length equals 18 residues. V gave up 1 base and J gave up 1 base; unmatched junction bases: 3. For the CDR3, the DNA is TGTGCCAGCAGCTTAGTTCGGACTAGCGGGAGGAACACCGGGGAGCTGTTTTTT. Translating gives CASSLVRTSGRNTGELFF.

CDR3 nucleotides: TGTGCCAGCAGCTCGCCCCCGACTAGCGGGATCCGCAATGAGCAGTTCTTC. Its protein product is CASSSPPTSGIRNEQFF. The J gene is TRBJ2-1, the V gene TRBV5-4; TRBD2 aligns across 11 bases. The CDR3 length is 17 residues. Germline CDR1 and CDR2: SGHNT and YYREEE (reference sequence). J lost 6 bases, V lost 3 bases, and 11 bases had no gene match.

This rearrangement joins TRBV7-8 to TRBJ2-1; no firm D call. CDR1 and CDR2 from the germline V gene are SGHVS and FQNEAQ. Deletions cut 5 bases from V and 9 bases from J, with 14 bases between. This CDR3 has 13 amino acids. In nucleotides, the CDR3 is TGTGCCAGCAGCCCCCCGGGTGGCAGTGAGCAGTTCTTC. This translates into CASSPPGGSEQFF.

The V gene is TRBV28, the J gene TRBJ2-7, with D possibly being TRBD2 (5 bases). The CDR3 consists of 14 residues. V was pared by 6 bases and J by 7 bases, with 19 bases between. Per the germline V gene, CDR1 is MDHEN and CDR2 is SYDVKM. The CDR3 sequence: CASRNPGPREEQYF. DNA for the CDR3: TGTGCCAGCAGAAACCCCGGGCCCCGGGAAGAGCAGTACTTC.

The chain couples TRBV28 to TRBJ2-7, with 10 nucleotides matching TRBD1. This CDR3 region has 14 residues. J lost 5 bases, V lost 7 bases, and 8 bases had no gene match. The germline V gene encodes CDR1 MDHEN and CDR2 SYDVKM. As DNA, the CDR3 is TGTGCCAGCACCCTCGTTGGGACAGGGGACGAGCAGTACTTC. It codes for CASTLVGTGDEQYF. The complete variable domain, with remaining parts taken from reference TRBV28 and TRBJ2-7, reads DVKVTQSSRYLVKRTGEKVFLECVQDMDHENMFWYRQDPGLGLRLIYFSYDVKMKEKGDIPEGYSVSREKKERFSLILESASTNQTSMYLCASTLVGTGDEQYFGPGTRLTVT.

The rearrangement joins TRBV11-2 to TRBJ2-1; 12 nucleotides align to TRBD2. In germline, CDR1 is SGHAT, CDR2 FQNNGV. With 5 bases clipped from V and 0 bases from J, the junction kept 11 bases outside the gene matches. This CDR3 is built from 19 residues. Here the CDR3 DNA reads TGTGCCAGCAGCCGATGGCTAGCGGGAGGGCCCGGCTCCTACAATGAGCAGTTCTTC. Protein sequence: CASSRWLAGGPGSYNEQFF.

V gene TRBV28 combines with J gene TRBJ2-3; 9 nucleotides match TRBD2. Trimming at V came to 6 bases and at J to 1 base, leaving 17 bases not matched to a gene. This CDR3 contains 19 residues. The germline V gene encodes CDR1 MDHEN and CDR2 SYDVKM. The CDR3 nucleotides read TGTGCCAGCAGCTTCAGCCTCGAGACTAGCGGAGGGGGCACAGATACGCAGTATTTT. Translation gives CASSFSLETSGGGTDTQYF.

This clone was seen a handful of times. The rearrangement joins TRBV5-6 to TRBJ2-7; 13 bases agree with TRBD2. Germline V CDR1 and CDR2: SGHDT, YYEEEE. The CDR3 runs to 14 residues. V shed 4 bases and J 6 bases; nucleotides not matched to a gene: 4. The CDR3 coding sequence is TGTGCCAGCAGCCTAGGACTAGCGGGAGTCGAGCAGTACTTC. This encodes CASSLGLAGVEQYF.

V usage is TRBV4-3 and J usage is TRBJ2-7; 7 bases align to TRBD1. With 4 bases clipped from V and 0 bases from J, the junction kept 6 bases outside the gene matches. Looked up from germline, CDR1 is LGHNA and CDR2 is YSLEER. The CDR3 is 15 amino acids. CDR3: CASSPRQGFSYEQYF. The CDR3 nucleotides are TGCGCCAGCAGCCCCCGACAGGGTTTCTCCTACGAGCAGTACTTC.

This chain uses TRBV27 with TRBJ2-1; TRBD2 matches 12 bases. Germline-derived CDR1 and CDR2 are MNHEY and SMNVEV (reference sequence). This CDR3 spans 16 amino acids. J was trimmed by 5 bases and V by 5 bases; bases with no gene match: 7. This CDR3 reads CASSPLGLAGDNEQFF. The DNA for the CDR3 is TGTGCCAGCAGTCCCCTGGGACTAGCGGGCGACAATGAGCAGTTCTTC.

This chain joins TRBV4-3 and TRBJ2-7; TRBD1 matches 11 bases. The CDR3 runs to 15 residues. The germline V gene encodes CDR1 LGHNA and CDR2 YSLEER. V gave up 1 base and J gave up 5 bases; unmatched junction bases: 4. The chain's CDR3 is CASSQGGDRGDEQYF. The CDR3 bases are TGCGCCAGCAGCCAAGGGGGGGACAGGGGGGACGAGCAGTACTTC.

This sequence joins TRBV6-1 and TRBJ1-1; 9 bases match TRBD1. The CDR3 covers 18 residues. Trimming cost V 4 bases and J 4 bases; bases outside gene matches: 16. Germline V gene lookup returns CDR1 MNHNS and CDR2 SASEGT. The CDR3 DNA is TGTGCCAGCAGTGGCCCCCCCAGACAAGGACAGGGGTCCACTGAAGCTTTCTTT. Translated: CASSGPPRQGQGSTEAFF.

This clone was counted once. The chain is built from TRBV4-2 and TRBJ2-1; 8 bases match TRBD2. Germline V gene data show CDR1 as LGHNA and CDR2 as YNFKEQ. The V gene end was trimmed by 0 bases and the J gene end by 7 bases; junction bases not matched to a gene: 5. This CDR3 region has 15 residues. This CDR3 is CASSQDRAGGNEQFF. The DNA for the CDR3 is TGTGCCAGCAGCCAAGATAGGGCGGGAGGAAATGAGCAGTTCTTC.

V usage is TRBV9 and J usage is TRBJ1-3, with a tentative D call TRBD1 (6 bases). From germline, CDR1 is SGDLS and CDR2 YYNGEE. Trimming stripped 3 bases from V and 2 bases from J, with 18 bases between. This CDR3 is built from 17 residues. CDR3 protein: CASSAHGDIFPGNTIYF. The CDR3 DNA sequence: TGTGCCAGCAGCGCCCACGGGGACATTTTCCCTGGAAACACCATATATTTT.

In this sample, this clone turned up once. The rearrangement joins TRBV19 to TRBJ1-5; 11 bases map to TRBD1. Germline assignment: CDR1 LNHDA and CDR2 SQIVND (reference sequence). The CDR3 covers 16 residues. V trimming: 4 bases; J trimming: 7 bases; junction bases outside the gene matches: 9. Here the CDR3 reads CASSTQDRGLGQPQHF. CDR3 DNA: TGTGCCAGTAGTACCCAGGACAGGGGGCTAGGGCAGCCCCAGCATTTT.

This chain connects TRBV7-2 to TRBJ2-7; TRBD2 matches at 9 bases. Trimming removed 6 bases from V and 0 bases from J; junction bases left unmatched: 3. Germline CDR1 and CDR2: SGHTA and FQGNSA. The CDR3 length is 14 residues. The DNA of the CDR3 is TGTGCCAGCAGGACTAGCGGAATCTCCTACGAGCAGTACTTC. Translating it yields CASRTSGISYEQYF.

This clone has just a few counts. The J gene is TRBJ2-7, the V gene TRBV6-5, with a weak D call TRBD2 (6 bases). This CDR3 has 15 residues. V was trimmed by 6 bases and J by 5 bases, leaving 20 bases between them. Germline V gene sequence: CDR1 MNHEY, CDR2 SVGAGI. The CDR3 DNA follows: TGTGCCAGCAGCCCAATCGGGACTCCCCGGGACGAGCAGTACTTC. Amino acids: CASSPIGTPRDEQYF.

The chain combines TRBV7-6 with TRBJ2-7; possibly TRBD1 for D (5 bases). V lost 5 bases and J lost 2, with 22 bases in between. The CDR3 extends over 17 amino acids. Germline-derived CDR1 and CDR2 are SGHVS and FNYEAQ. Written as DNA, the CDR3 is TGTGCCAGCAGCCTACCCACAGCAGGGCGCAACACCTACGAGCAGTACTTC. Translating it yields CASSLPTAGRNTYEQYF.

Written as DNA, the CDR3 is TGTGCCAGCAGCCCATCTTTTCGACTAGCGGGAGTCGAAGAGACCCAGTACTTC. Its protein product is CASSPSFRLAGVEETQYF. The V call is TRBV4-2, the J call TRBJ2-5, with 12 bases lining up with TRBD2. V dropped 4 bases and J dropped 3; count of bases not matched to a gene: 12. Germline values: CDR1 LGHNA, CDR2 YNFKEQ. The length of the CDR3 is 18 residues.

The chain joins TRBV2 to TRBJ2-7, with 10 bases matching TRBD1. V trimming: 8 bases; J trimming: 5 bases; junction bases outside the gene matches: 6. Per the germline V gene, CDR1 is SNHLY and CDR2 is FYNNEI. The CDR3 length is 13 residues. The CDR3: CASVGTGENEQYF. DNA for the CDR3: TGTGCCAGCGTTGGGACAGGGGAGAACGAGCAGTACTTC.

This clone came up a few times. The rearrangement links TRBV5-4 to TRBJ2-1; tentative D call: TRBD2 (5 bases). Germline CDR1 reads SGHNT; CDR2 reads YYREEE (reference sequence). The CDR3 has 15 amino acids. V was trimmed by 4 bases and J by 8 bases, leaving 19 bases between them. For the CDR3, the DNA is TGTGCCAGCAGCCCCCGTGAGCGGAGAACCGATGAGCAGTTCTTC. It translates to CASSPRERRTDEQFF. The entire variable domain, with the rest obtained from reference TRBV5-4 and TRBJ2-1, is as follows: ETGVTQSPTHLIKTRGQQVTLRCSSQSGHNTVSWYQQALGQGPQFIFQYYREEENGRGNFPPRFSGLQFPNYSSELNVNALELDDSALYLCASSPRERRTDEQFFGPGTRLTVL.

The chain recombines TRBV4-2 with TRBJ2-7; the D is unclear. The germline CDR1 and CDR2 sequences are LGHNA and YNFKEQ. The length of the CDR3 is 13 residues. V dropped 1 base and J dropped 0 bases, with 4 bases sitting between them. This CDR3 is CASSQGASYEQYF. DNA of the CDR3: TGTGCCAGCAGCCAAGGGGCCTCCTACGAGCAGTACTTC.

CDR3 loop: CASSLLLNTEAFF. In DNA, the CDR3 is TGTGCCAGCAGCCTACTATTAAACACTGAAGCTTTCTTT. This rearrangement joins TRBV6-6 to TRBJ1-1; the D is unclear. Germline CDR1 reads MNHNY; CDR2 reads SVGAGI (reference sequence). The V gene lost 6 bases and the J gene lost 2 bases, with 10 bases spanning the gap. This CDR3 comprises 13 residues.

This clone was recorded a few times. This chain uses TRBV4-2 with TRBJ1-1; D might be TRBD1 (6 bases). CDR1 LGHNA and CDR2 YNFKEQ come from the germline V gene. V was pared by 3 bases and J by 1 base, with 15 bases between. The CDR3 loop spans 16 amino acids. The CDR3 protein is CASSHPLAGANTEAFF. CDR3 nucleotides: TGTGCCAGCAGCCACCCATTAGCAGGGGCGAACACTGAAGCTTTCTTT.